These 3 T cell receptor beta chains were sequenced from one sample in a study of blood T cell repertoires in COVID-19. Libraries were prepared by immunoSEQ multiplex PCR; TCRdb keeps only in-frame clonotypes and omits some of them. The sample yields 300,000 or so clones, approximately 89% seen once. Sequencing was carried out using PBMCs or T cells enriched from blood (not recorded which). Every receptor here comes from a woman aged 45-65 years who had been exposed to COVID-19.

The chain couples TRBV29-1 to TRBJ1-1; 9 nucleotides match TRBD1. Unmatched junction bases numbered 10, after V lost 6 bases and J lost 5 bases. Germline V gene data show CDR1 as SQVTM and CDR2 as ANQGSEA. The CDR3 consists of 14 residues. The CDR3 nucleotides are TGCAGCGTAGGACAGGGGCGTCCGGTGACTGAAGCTTTCTTT. Its translation: CSVGQGRPVTEAFF.

This clone was recorded a few times. The chain combines TRBV28 with TRBJ2-5; 8 nucleotides align to TRBD2. This CDR3 has 17 residues. The V and J ends lost 5 bases and 4 bases, in that order; junction bases with no gene match: 15. CDR1 MDHEN and CDR2 SYDVKM come from the germline V gene. CDR3 nucleotide sequence: TGTGCCAGCAGTACTAGGGGCCCGGGGGGGGAAGGAGAGACCCAGTACTTC. Translated, it gives CASSTRGPGGEGETQYF.

The rearrangement joins TRBV11-2 to TRBJ1-4, with D perhaps matching TRBD1 (6 bases). Germline assignment: CDR1 SGHAT and CDR2 FQNNGV. V was cut by 2 bases and J by 3 bases, with 10 bases left in between. The CDR3 contains 15 residues. CDR3 nucleotides: TGTGCCAGCAGCTTAACGGACAGCCCTAATGAAAAACTGTTTTTT. Protein: CASSLTDSPNEKLFF.